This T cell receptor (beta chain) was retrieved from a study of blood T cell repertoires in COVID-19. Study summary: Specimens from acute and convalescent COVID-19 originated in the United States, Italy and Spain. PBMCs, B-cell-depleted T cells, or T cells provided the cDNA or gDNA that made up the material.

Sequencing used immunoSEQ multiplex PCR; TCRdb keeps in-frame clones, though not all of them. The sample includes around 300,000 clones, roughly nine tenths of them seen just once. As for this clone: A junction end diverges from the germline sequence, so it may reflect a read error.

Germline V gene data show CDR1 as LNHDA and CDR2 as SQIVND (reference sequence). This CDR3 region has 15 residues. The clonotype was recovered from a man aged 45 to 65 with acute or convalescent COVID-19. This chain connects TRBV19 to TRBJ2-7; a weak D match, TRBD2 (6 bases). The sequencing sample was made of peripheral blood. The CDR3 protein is CASTAGGSGSHEQYF. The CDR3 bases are TGTGCCAGTACCGCTGGGGGGTCGGGCTCCCACGAGCAGTACTTC.